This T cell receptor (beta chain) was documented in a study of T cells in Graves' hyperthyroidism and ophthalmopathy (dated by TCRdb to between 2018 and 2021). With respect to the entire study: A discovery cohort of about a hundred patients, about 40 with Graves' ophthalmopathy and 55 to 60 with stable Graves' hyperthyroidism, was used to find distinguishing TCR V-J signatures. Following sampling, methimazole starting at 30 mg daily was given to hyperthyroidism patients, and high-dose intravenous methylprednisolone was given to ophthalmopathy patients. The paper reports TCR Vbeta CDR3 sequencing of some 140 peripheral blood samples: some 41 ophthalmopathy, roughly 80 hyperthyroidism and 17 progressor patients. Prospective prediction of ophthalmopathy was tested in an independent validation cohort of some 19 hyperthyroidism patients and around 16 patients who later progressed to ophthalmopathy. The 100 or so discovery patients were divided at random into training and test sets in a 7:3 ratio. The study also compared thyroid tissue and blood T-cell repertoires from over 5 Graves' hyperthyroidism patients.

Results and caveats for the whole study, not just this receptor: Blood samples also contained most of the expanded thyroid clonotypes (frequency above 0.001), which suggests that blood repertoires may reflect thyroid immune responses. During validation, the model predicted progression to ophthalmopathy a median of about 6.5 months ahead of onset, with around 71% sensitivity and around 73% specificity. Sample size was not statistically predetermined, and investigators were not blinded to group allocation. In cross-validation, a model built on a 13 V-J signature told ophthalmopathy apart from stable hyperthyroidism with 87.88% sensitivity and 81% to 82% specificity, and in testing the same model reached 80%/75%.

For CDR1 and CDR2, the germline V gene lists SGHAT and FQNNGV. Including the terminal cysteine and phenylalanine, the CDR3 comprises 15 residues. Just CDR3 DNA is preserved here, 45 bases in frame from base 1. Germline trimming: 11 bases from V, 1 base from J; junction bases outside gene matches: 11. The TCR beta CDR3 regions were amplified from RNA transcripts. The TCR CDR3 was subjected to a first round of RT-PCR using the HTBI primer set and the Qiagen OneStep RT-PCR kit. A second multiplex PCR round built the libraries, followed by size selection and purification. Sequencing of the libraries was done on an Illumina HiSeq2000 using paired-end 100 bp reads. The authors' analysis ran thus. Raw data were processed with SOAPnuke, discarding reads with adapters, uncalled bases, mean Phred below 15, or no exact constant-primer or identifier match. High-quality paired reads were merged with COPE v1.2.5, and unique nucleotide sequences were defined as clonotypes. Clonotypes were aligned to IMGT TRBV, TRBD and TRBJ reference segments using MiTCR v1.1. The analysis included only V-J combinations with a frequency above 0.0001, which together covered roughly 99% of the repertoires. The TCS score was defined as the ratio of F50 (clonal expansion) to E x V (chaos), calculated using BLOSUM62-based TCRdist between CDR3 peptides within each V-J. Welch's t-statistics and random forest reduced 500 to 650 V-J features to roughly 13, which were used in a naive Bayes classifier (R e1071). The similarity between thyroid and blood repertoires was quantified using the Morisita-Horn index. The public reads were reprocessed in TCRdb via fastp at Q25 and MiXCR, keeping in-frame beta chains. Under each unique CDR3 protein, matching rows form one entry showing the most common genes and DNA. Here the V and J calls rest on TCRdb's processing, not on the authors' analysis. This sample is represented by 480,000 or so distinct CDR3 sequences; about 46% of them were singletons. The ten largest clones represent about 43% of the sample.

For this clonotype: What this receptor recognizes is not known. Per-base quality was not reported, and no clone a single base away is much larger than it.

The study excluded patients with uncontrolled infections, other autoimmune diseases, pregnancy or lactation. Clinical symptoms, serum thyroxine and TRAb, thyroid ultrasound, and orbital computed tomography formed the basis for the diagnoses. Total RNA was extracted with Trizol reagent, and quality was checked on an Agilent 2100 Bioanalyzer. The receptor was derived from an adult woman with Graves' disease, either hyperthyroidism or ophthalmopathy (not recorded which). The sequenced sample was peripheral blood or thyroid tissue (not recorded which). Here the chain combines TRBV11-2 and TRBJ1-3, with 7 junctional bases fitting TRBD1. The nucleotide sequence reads TGTGCCGCCGAGCTGGACAGGACTTCTGGAAACACCATATATTTT. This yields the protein CAAELDRTSGNTIYF.